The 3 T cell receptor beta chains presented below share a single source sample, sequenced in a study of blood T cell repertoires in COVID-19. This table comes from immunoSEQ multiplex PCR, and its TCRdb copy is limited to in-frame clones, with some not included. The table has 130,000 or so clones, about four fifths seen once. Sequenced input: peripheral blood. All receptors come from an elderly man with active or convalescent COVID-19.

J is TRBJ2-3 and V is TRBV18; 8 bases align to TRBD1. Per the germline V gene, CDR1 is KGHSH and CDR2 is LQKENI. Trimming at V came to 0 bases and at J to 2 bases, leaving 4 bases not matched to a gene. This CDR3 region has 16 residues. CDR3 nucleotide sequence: TGTGCCAGCTCACCACCGGGACAGGCCACCACAGATACGCAGTATTTT. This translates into CASSPPGQATTDTQYF.

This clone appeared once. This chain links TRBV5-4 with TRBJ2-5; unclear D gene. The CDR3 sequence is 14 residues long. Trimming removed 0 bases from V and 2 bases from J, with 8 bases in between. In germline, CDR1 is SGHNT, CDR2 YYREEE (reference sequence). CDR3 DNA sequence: TGTGCCAGCAGCTTGGCCGGCGGTCAAGAGACCCAGTACTTC. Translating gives CASSLAGGQETQYF. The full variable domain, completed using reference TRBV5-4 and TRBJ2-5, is ETGVTQSPTHLIKTRGQQVTLRCSSQSGHNTVSWYQQALGQGPQFIFQYYREEENGRGNFPPRFSGLQFPNYSSELNVNALELDDSALYLCASSLAGGQETQYFGPGTRLLVL.

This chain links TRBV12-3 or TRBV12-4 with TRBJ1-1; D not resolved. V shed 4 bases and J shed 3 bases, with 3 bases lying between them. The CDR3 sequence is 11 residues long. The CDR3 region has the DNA TGTGCCAGCAGTTCAGACACTGAAGCTTTCTTT. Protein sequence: CASSSDTEAFF.